This T cell receptor beta chain is from a study of identical twins. As to this clonotype: The antigen remains undetermined.

The CDR3 extends over 14 amino acids. The germline V gene has CDR1 KGHSH and CDR2 LQKENI. J gave up 5 bases and V 2 bases, and 3 bases lay outside the gene matches. The study, taken as a whole, reports: There was an excess of low generation probability in the out-of-frame alpha sequences that twins shared.

Addition of a universal primer site occurred through template switching, and cDNA carried unique molecular identifiers. Each CDR3 protein is one row after TCRdb ran MiXCR on the 5' RACE reads. The sample carries about 890,000 distinct CDR3 sequences, over 9% recorded once. This sample also appeared in a second study, on yellow fever vaccine responses in identical twins. According to that study: Reports say the vaccine T cell response in twins looked partly convergent and partly personalized.

The sequenced material came from PBMCs. The source of this sequence is a woman in her late teens or twenties in good health. V gene TRBV18 combines with J gene TRBJ2-3; 8 nucleotides line up with TRBD2. CDR3 nucleotide sequence: TGTGCCAGCTCACCAGGGACTAGTCAAGATACGCAGTATTTT. Residues: CASSPGTSQDTQYF.